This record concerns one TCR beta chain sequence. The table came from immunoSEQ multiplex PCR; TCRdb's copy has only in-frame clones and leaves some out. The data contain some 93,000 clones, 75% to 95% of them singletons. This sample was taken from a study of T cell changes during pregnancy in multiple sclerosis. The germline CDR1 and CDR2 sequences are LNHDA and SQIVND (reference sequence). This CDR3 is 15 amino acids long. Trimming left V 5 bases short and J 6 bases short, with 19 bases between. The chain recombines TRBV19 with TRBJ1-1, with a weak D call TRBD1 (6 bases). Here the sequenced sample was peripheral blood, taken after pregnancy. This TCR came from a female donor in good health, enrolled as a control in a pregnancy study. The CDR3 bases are TGTGCCAGTAGTCCCTTGGGGGGGGCGTACGCTGAAGCTTTCTTT. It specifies CASSPLGGAYAEAFF.